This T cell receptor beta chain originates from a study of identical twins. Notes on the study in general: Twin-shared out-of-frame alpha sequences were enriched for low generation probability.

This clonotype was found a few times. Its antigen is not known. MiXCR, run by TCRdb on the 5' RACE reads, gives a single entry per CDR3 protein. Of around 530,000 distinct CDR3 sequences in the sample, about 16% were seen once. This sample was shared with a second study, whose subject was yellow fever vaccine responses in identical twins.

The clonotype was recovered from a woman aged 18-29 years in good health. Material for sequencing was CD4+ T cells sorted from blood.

The CDR3 sequence: CASSRADTEAFF. CDR3 DNA: TGTGCCAGCAGTCGGGCAGACACTGAAGCTTTCTTT. This chain joins TRBV2 and TRBJ1-1; D gene unclear. V was trimmed by 5 bases and J by 3 bases, leaving 7 bases between them. Germline values: CDR1 SNHLY, CDR2 FYNNEI. This CDR3 region has 12 residues.